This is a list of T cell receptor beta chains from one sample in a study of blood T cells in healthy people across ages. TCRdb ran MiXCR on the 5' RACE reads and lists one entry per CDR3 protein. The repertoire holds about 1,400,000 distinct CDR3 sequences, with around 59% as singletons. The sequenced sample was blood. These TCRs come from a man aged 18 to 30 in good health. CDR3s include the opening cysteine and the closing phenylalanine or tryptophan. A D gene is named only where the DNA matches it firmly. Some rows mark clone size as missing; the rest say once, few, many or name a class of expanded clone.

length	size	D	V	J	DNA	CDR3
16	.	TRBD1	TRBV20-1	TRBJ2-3	TGCAGTGCTAGACAAACAACGACAGGGAGCACAGATACGCAGTATTTT	CSARQTTTGSTDTQYF
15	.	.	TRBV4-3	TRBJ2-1	TGCGCCAGCAGCCAAGATGGGGGCAGGGTGGATGAGCAGTTCTTC	CASSQDGGRVDEQFF
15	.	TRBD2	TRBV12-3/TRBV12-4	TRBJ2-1	TGTGCCAGCAGAACCCGGACTAGCGGGAGGGGCGAGCAGTTCTTC	CASRTRTSGRGEQFF
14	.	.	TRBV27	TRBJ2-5	TGTGCCAGCAGTCCAGCGCTCACGCAGGAGACCCAGTACTTC	CASSPALTQETQYF
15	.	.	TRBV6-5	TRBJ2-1	TGTGCCAGCAGGGGGGGACGAGGGAGCTACAATGAGCAGTTCTTC	CASRGGRGSYNEQFF
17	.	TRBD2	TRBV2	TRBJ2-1	TGTGCCAGCAGTGATCCTAATAGCGGGTTTTCCTACAATGAGCAGTTCTTC	CASSDPNSGFSYNEQFF
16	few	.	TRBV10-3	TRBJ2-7	TGTGCCATCAGTGAGTCCAGGGCAGGTGTCATCCACGAGCAGTACTTC	CAISESRAGVIHEQYF
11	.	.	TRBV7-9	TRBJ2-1	TGTGCCAGCAGCTACCCGAGGGAGCAGTTCTTC	CASSYPREQFF
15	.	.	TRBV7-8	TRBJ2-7	TGTGCCAGCAGCCCAACCATCGAGTCCCACTACGAGCAGTACTTC	CASSPTIESHYEQYF
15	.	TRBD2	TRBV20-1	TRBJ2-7	TGCAGTGCTAGCGTCCTAGCGGGAGGGTGGAACGAGCAGTACTTC	CSASVLAGGWNEQYF
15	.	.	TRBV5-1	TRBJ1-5	TGCGCCAGCAGCTTGGGGGCAGAGACGGACCAGCCCCAGCATTTT	CASSLGAETDQPQHF
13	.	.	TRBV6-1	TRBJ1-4	TGTGCCAGCAGTGAACGAGGGCCCGAAAAACTGTTTTTT	CASSERGPEKLFF
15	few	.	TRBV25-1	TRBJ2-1	TGTGCCAGCAGTGACAGGGGACCATCCTACAATGAGCAGTTCTTC	CASSDRGPSYNEQFF
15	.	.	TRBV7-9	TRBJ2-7	TGTGCCAGCAGCGTCCTGACAGGGACGGGGGGCGAGCAGTACTTC	CASSVLTGTGGEQYF
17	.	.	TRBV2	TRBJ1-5	TGTGCCAGTTACCCCAGTCAGACAGCCTATAGCAATCAGCCCCAGCATTTT	CASYPSQTAYSNQPQHF
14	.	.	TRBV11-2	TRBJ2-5	TGTGCCAGCAGCCCAGGGCGACTGTTGGAGACCCAGTACTTC	CASSPGRLLETQYF
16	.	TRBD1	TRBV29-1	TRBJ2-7	TGCAGCGTTACCTCTTCCAGGACAGGGAGATGGTACGAGCAGTACTTC	CSVTSSRTGRWYEQYF